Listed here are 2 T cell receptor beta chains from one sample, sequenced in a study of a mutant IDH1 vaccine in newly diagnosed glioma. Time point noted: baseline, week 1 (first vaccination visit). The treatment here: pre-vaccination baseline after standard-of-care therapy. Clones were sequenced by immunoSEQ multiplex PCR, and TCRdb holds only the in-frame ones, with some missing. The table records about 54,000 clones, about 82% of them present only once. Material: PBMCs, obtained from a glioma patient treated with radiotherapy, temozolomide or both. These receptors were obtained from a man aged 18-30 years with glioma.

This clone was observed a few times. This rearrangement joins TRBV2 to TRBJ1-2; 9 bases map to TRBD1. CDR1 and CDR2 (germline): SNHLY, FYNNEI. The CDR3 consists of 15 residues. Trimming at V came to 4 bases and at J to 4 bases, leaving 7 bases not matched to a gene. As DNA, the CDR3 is TGTGCCAGCAGTGGGGAACAGGGGGCTATCTATGGCTACACCTTC. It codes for CASSGEQGAIYGYTF.

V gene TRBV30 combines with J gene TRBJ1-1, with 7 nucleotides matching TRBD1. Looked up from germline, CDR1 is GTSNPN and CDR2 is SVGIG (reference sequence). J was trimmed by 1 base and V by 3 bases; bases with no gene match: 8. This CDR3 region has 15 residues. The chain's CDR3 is CAWRTGYRPNTEAFF. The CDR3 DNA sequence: TGTGCCTGGAGGACAGGGTACCGACCGAACACTGAAGCTTTCTTT.